This TCR beta chain was recorded in a study of cytomegalovirus exposure and HLA in healthy donors. It was with 60 Vbeta and 13 Jbeta primers that the PCR ran. Assay: immunoSEQ multiplex PCR; the TCRdb copy retains only in-frame clones and omits some. The data hold over 100,000 clones, with less than 80% observed a single time. The CDR3 is made up of 11 amino acids. The V gene's germline CDR1 is MNHEY and CDR2 SMNVEV (reference sequence). V shed 8 bases and J shed 0 bases, with 4 bases lying between them. This clone was seen a few times. The J gene is TRBJ1-2, the V gene TRBV27, with D hard to call. The receptor was derived from a woman in her twenties or thirties in good health and CMV-seronegative. The sequenced material came from PBMCs. The chain's CDR3 is CASGPNYGYTF. CDR3 bases: TGTGCCAGCGGGCCTAACTATGGCTACACCTTC.